This TCR beta chain was sequenced during a study of OX40 agonist ivuxolimab in advanced cancers. Study-level points and caveats: Some patients who did not respond also had low normalized T-cell clonal expansion.

Assay used: immunoSEQ multiplex PCR; TCRdb lists only in-frame clones, some missing. The sample shows 55,000 to 70,000 clones, roughly 84% of them seen only once. The CDR3 spans 14 residues. Looked up from germline, CDR1 is MNHNY and CDR2 is SVGAGI (reference sequence). The V gene lost 8 bases and the J gene lost 2 bases, with 13 bases spanning the gap. This clone was counted only a few times. Its antigen is still unknown. Sequences were derived from CD4+ or CD8+ T cells sorted from blood, sampled in a trial of the OX40 agonist ivuxolimab. The origin of this receptor is an adult with an advanced solid tumor such as melanoma, head and neck, liver or kidney cancer. The V call is TRBV6-6, the J call TRBJ1-5; perhaps TRBD1 as D (5 bases). The CDR3 DNA follows: TGTGCCAGCTGTCCGGGCAGGGGCAATCAGCCCCAGCATTTT. Its translation is CASCPGRGNQPQHF.